The rows below give T cell receptor beta chains drawn from one sample of a study of blood T cell repertoires in COVID-19. Using immunoSEQ multiplex PCR, the repertoire was profiled, and TCRdb retains in-frame clones only, with some absent. The data show around 400,000 clones, with 80% to 90% seen just once and about 2% held by the top ten. The specimen sequenced was peripheral blood. The receptors come from an older woman with COVID-19, enrolled during active disease. Both conserved end residues are trimmed from each CDR3. A D gene is named only where the DNA matches it firmly.

TRBJ1-1 | 14 | NA | TRBV18 | ASSPYGEGKNTEAF
TRBJ1-5 | 15 | NA | TRBV12-1 | ASSSDWDSPPDLAQH
TRBJ2-5 | 12 | TRBD1 | TRBV7-2 | ASSFDRGRETQY
TRBJ2-2 | 12 | NA | TRBV19 | ASRPGTWTGELF
TRBJ2-3 | 13 | TRBD2 | TRBV5-4 | ASSSSGGAENTQY
TRBJ1-2 | 9 | NA | TRBV5-6 | ASTGTAGYT
TRBJ1-5 | 12 | TRBD1 | TRBV29-1 | SVEQGASNQPQH
TRBJ2-3 | 13 | TRBD1 | TRBV2 | ASSMGQVPPDTQY
TRBJ1-4 | 11 | NA | TRBV3-1/TRBV3-2 | ASSLGGGVKLF
TRBJ1-6 | 14 | NA | TRBV2 | ASSLLGGANNSPLH
TRBJ1-1 | 11 | NA | TRBV12-3/TRBV12-4 | ASSEDSNTEAF
TRBJ2-5 | 13 | TRBD1 | TRBV6-5 | ASRAYRGRQETQY
TRBJ2-1 | 14 | TRBD2 | TRBV5-1 | ASSLPGLGSYNEQF
TRBJ2-7 | 13 | TRBD1 | TRBV7-2 | ASSFRDSHSYEQY
TRBJ2-5 | 12 | NA | TRBV11-2 | ASSFSGGVQTQY
TRBJ2-7 | 14 | NA | TRBV6-5 | ASSYSKGAPNYEQY
TRBJ1-2 | 10 | TRBD1 | TRBV3-1/TRBV3-2 | ASHGQGYGYT
TRBJ1-1 | 12 | NA | TRBV29-1 | SVHPVQGRTEAF
TRBJ1-4 | 12 | NA | TRBV5-6 | ASSRRWEDEKLF
TRBJ2-7 | 13 | NA | TRBV6-6 | ASSYKLPSSYEQY